These T cell receptor beta chains were read from a single sample in a study of radiation and T cells in renal cell carcinoma. TCRdb's copy holds only in-frame clones and misses some; the assay was immunoSEQ multiplex PCR. The repertoire holds around 100,000 clones, with 84% as singletons. The specimen was blood, collected from a patient whose treatment included radiotherapy and nephrectomy. All receptors come from a man aged 55 to 70 with renal cell carcinoma. Both conserved end residues are part of each CDR3. A D gene is named only where the DNA matches it firmly. Clone size is shown for a subset of rows, as once, few, many or a class of expanded clone.

d_call | j_call | clone_size | v_call | cdr3_aa | cdr3_nt
. | TRBJ2-3 | . | TRBV7-8 | CASSFPRDNGGDTQYF | TGTGCCAGCAGTTTCCCCCGAGACAATGGAGGAGATACGCAGTATTTT
. | TRBJ2-2 | . | TRBV19 | CASSIDQRTPLNTGELFF | TGTGCCAGTAGTATAGATCAGAGGACACCCCTGAACACCGGGGAGCTGTTTTTT
. | TRBJ2-7 | . | TRBV11-1 | CASSLVPGVAEQYF | TGTGCCAGCAGCTTAGTTCCCGGCGTTGCGGAGCAGTACTTC
. | TRBJ2-7 | . | TRBV6-1 | CASSESGAYEQYF | TGTGCCAGCAGTGAATCAGGGGCCTACGAGCAGTACTTC
. | TRBJ2-7 | . | TRBV5-1 | CASSLALGAGVGYEQYF | TGCGCCAGCAGCTTGGCCCTTGGGGCAGGGGTAGGCTACGAGCAGTACTTC
. | TRBJ2-3 | few | TRBV28 | CASTWGTVTDTQYF | TGTGCCAGCACGTGGGGGACGGTCACAGATACGCAGTATTTT
TRBD2 | TRBJ2-2 | once | TRBV5-6 | CASSALAGGGPGELFF | TGTGCCAGCAGCGCACTAGCGGGAGGCGGGCCCGGGGAGCTGTTTTTT
. | TRBJ2-1 | . | TRBV5-1 | CASSEGRGLNEQFF | TGCGCCAGCTCCGAGGGGCGCGGACTGAATGAGCAGTTCTTC
. | TRBJ1-3 | once | TRBV18 | CASSPETAGSGNTIYF | TGTGCCAGCTCACCAGAGACGGCCGGCTCTGGAAACACCATATATTTT
. | TRBJ2-7 | . | TRBV18 | CASSPPTGGIGYEQYF | TGTGCCAGCTCACCCCCGACAGGAGGTATTGGATACGAGCAGTACTTC
TRBD1 | TRBJ1-5 | . | TRBV2 | CASSTDGQGNQPQHF | TGTGCCAGCAGTACAGATGGACAGGGCAATCAGCCCCAGCATTTT
. | TRBJ2-7 | . | TRBV9 | CASSVTAQPYEQYF | TGTGCCAGCAGCGTCACGGCCCAACCCTACGAGCAGTACTTC
TRBD1 | TRBJ2-1 | . | TRBV27 | CASSPPFSLRGPVSFYNEQFF | TGTGCCAGCAGTCCCCCTTTCTCTTTGAGGGGGCCAGTCAGTTTTTACAATGAGCAGTTCTTC
. | TRBJ2-7 | . | TRBV11-2 | CASSPRGQAYEQYF | TGTGCCAGCAGTCCTAGAGGGCAGGCCTACGAGCAGTACTTC
. | TRBJ1-4 | . | TRBV21-1 | CASSSLNPSGATNEKLFF | TGTGCCAGCAGCTCCCTTAACCCCTCGGGCGCAACTAATGAAAAACTGTTTTTT
TRBD2 | TRBJ2-1 | . | TRBV10-3 | CAISQTSAYNEQFF | TGTGCCATCAGTCAGACTAGCGCATACAATGAGCAGTTCTTC
TRBD1 | TRBJ1-2 | . | TRBV4-3 | CASSQETLDRGEGYTF | TGCGCCAGCAGCCAGGAGACCCTGGACAGGGGAGAGGGCTACACCTTC
. | TRBJ2-4 | . | TRBV4-2 | CASSQEAGQYIQYF | TGTGCCAGCAGCCAAGAAGCGGGCCAGTACATTCAGTACTTC
. | TRBJ1-2 | . | TRBV19 | CASSSSITNYGYTF | TGTGCCAGTAGTAGTTCCATCACTAACTATGGCTACACCTTC
. | TRBJ2-7 | . | TRBV7-2 | CASSLQGGGDYEQYF | TGTGCCAGCAGCTTACAGGGGGGCGGCGACTACGAGCAGTACTTC
TRBD1 | TRBJ1-1 | . | TRBV9 | CASSERGLGTEAFF | TGTGCCAGCAGCGAAAGGGGGCTCGGCACTGAAGCTTTCTTT
TRBD2 | TRBJ2-1 | . | TRBV4-1 | CASSQAGTSLNEQFF | TGCGCCAGCAGCCAAGCCGGGACTAGCTTAAATGAGCAGTTCTTC
. | TRBJ2-3 | . | TRBV14 | CASSPRRWATTDTQYF | TGTGCCAGCAGCCCCCGACGATGGGCTACCACAGATACGCAGTATTTT
TRBD1 | TRBJ1-1 | . | TRBV15 | CATTTGGTTEAFF | TGTGCCACCACGACAGGGGGCACGACTGAAGCTTTCTTT
TRBD1 | TRBJ2-5 | once | TRBV19 | CATRSPGQGSKETQYF | TGTGCCACCCGATCCCCTGGACAGGGAAGCAAAGAGACCCAGTACTTC
. | TRBJ2-7 | few | TRBV7-2 | CASSWLGAKPGF | TGTGCCAGCAGCTGGTTGGGGGCGAAACCTGGATTC
TRBD1 | TRBJ1-1 | . | TRBV6-6 | CASRGTGGYLQTEAFF | TGTGCCAGCAGGGGGACAGGCGGGTATCTTCAGACTGAAGCTTTCTTT
. | TRBJ2-7 | . | TRBV28 | CASLGGAPSYEQYF | TGTGCCAGTCTCGGCGGGGCCCCTTCCTACGAGCAGTACTTC
. | TRBJ2-1 | . | TRBV29-1 | CSVDWSEGVGNEQFF | TGCAGCGTTGACTGGTCAGAGGGGGTGGGCAATGAGCAGTTCTTC